These 28 T cell receptor beta chains share one sample of origin, sequenced in a study of shared clonotypes between healthy human individuals. Some clones are missing from TCRdb's copy, which holds only in-frame ones; the method was immunoSEQ multiplex PCR. The sample shows around 510,000 clones, roughly 79% of them seen only once. The sequenced sample consisted of PBMCs. The receptors were gathered from a woman between 35 and 50 years old in good health. Some clones in this sample may be carry-over from other donors' samples.

The J gene is TRBJ2-7, the V gene TRBV4-2; 11 nucleotides align to TRBD1. The CDR3 spans 15 residues. Germline CDR1 is LGHNA and CDR2 is YNFKEQ. V lost 0 bases to trimming and J lost 6 bases; unmatched junction nucleotides: 4. CDR3 coding DNA: TGTGCCAGCAGCCAAGACGGACAGGGGGCCCTCGAGCAGTACTTC. This encodes CASSQDGQGALEQYF.

The chain joins TRBV7-3 to TRBJ1-1; D is perhaps TRBD1 (5 bases). Germline V lookup: CDR1 SGHTA, CDR2 FQGTGA. The CDR3 spans 14 residues. V lost 3 bases, J lost 5 bases, and 13 bases lay in between. DNA for the CDR3: TGTGCCAGCAGCTTTCAAGGTGAGGGGACTGAAGCTTTCTTT. Protein sequence: CASSFQGEGTEAFF.

The chain employs TRBV4-2 and TRBJ1-3; no firm D call. Looked up from germline, CDR1 is LGHNA and CDR2 is YNFKEQ. V dropped 2 bases and J dropped 0 bases, with 8 bases sitting between them. The CDR3 length is 15 residues. The CDR3 here is CASSQLQSSGNTIYF. Written as DNA, the CDR3 is TGTGCCAGCAGCCAACTCCAGTCCTCTGGAAACACCATATATTTT.

The rearrangement joins TRBV19 to TRBJ2-4; a weak D match, TRBD1 (5 bases). Per the germline V gene, CDR1 is LNHDA and CDR2 is SQIVND (reference sequence). The CDR3 sequence is 16 residues long. Trimming took 2 bases from V and 0 from J, leaving 11 bases between them. The CDR3 is CASSISRDLAKNIQYF. The CDR3 coding sequence is TGTGCCAGTAGTATATCCAGGGATCTAGCCAAAAACATTCAGTACTTC.

For this clone: The sample has other DNA sequences that encode this CDR3 too. The chain is built from TRBV30 and TRBJ1-5; D may be TRBD1 (6 bases). The CDR3 is 15 residues long. V was cut by 2 bases and J by 7 bases, with 18 bases left in between. CDR1 is GTSNPN and CDR2 is SVGIG in the germline V gene (reference sequence). CDR3 protein: CAWSTGRQFGQPQHF. Here the CDR3 DNA reads TGTGCCTGGAGTACAGGGAGGCAATTTGGCCAGCCCCAGCATTTT. Full variable domain (remainder filled in from reference TRBV30 and TRBJ1-5): SQTIHQWPATLVQPVGSPLSLECTVEGTSNPNLYWYRQAAGRGLQLLFYSVGIGQISSEVPQNLSASRPQDRQFILSSKKLLLSDSGFYLCAWSTGRQFGQPQHFGDGTRLSIL.

A note on this clone: This specimen includes other DNA sequences encoding the same CDR3. The chain is built from TRBV7-2 and TRBJ2-3; 15 positions agree with TRBD2. Germline trimming cut 2 bases from V and 1 base from J; bases unmatched to any gene: 7. Germline lookup yields CDR1 SGHTA and CDR2 FQGNSA. CDR3 length: 19 amino acids. The chain's CDR3 is CASSLRGTSGRYGTDTQYF. The CDR3 bases are TGTGCCAGCAGCTTACGAGGGACTAGCGGGAGGTACGGCACAGATACGCAGTATTTT.

J is TRBJ1-5 and V is TRBV27; 7 bases map to TRBD1. J was trimmed by 5 bases and V by 5 bases; bases with no gene match: 9. This CDR3 region has 15 residues. Looked up from germline, CDR1 is MNHEY and CDR2 is SMNVEV (reference sequence). The CDR3 protein is CASSAYRGDDQPQHF. The CDR3, as DNA: TGTGCCAGCAGTGCCTACAGGGGAGACGATCAGCCCCAGCATTTT.

The chain carries TRBV6-1 and TRBJ2-1; 7 positions agree with TRBD1. After removal of 4 bases from V and 9 bases from J, the junction contained 12 bases not matched to a gene. Germline CDR1 MNHNS, CDR2 SASEGT. The CDR3 is 15 amino acids. As DNA, the CDR3 is TGTGCCAGCAGTGCTTATAGCGTGCCAGGGGGTGAGCAGTTCTTC. Translated, it gives CASSAYSVPGGEQFF.

The rearrangement links TRBV28 to TRBJ1-4, with D possibly TRBD1 on 5 matching bases. The CDR3 runs 14 residues. Trimming took off 6 bases at V and 1 base at J, with 9 bases between the two ends. CDR1 MDHEN and CDR2 SYDVKM come from the germline V gene. The CDR3 DNA reads TGTGCCAGCAGCCCAGGGCTAACTAATGAAAAACTGTTTTTT. Translation gives CASSPGLTNEKLFF.

The gene calls are TRBV19 and TRBJ2-3; D ambiguous. CDR1 and CDR2 (germline): LNHDA, SQIVND (reference sequence). The length of the CDR3 is 12 residues. V was clipped by 5 bases and J by 6 bases, with 9 bases between them. As DNA, the CDR3 is TGTGCCAGTAGTCTCAACGGGGATACGCAGTATTTT. Amino acids: CASSLNGDTQYF.

The rearrangement uses TRBV9 and TRBJ2-7; 11 bases fit TRBD1. V gave up 3 bases and J gave up 5 bases; unmatched junction bases: 10. This CDR3 has 16 amino acids. Germline CDR1 SGDLS, CDR2 YYNGEE. CDR3 sequence (DNA): TGTGCCAGCAGCGCAGATCCCGGGACAGGGGGAGACGAGCAGTACTTC. This codes for CASSADPGTGGDEQYF.

The rearrangement joins TRBV6-5 to TRBJ2-7; 11 bases are shared with TRBD2. The trim removed 0 bases at V and 4 bases at J, leaving 5 bases unmatched. CDR3 length: 16 amino acids. Germline CDR1 and CDR2: MNHEY and SVGAGI. CDR3 nucleotide sequence: TGTGCCAGCAGTTACTCGAGACTAGCGGGGTCGTACGAGCAGTACTTC. It yields the protein CASSYSRLAGSYEQYF.

As regards this clone: This sample also contains other DNA sequences that code for the same CDR3. The chain recombines TRBV29-1 with TRBJ2-2; D unclear. Germline V CDR1 and CDR2: SQVTM, ANQGSEA. CDR3 length: 12 amino acids. Trimming removed 4 bases from V and 5 bases from J, with 8 bases in between. DNA for the CDR3: TGCAGCGTTGGAGGCGGAACCGGGGAGCTGTTTTTT. Translating it yields CSVGGGTGELFF.

Note on this clone: This may arise from a read error, as a much more abundant clone is one base away. The chain carries TRBV7-9 and TRBJ2-1, with TRBD2 matching over 12 bases. V was pared by 4 bases and J by 8 bases, with 6 bases of the junction left unmatched. The CDR3 totals 15 residues. CDR1 and CDR2 (germline): SEHNR, FQNEAQ (reference sequence). The CDR3 DNA sequence: TGTGCCAGCAGCTACCGGACTAGCGGGATCGATGAGCAGTTCTTC. Translation gives CASSYRTSGIDEQFF.

Remarks on this clone: A much larger clonotype is one base distant, so this may be a read error. Other DNA sequences in the same sample also yield this CDR3. V and J are TRBV29-1 and TRBJ1-1; D remains ambiguous. With 3 bases removed from V and 0 bases from J, the gap between germline ends came to 8 bases. This CDR3 spans 13 amino acids. The germline gives CDR1 SQVTM, CDR2 ANQGSEA. CDR3 loop: CSVDKAVNTEAFF. The CDR3 nucleotides read TGCAGCGTTGATAAGGCCGTGAACACTGAAGCTTTCTTT.

The chain links TRBV29-1 to TRBJ1-1; 12 nucleotides line up with TRBD1. This CDR3 spans 15 amino acids. The J segment lost 4 bases and the V segment lost 6 bases, leaving 9 bases of the junction unmatched. Germline V lookup: CDR1 SQVTM, CDR2 ANQGSEA. The CDR3 sequence: CSVRGQGASVTEAFF. In DNA, the CDR3 is TGCAGCGTCAGGGGACAGGGGGCCTCGGTCACTGAAGCTTTCTTT. The full variable domain, rest sourced from reference TRBV29-1 and TRBJ1-1, is SAVISQKPSRDICQRGTSLTIQCQVDSQVTMMFWYRQQPGQSLTLIATANQGSEATYESGFVIDKFPISRPNLTFSTLTVSNMSPEDSSIYLCSVRGQGASVTEAFFGQGTRLTVV.

V gene TRBV5-4 combines with J gene TRBJ1-4; D gene unclear. CDR1 and CDR2 (germline): SGHNT, YYREEE (reference sequence). This CDR3 is built from 15 residues. Trimming removed 5 bases from V and 0 bases from J, with 11 bases in between. DNA for the CDR3: TGTGCCAGCAGTTCTGACCGTGCAACTAATGAAAAACTGTTTTTT. It translates to CASSSDRATNEKLFF.

As to this clone: Other DNA sequences in this sample translate to the same CDR3. The rearrangement uses TRBV28 and TRBJ2-7; tentatively, D is TRBD2 (6 bases). V was cut by 2 bases and J by 3 bases, with 11 bases left in between. This CDR3 has 14 residues. Looked up from germline, CDR1 is MDHEN and CDR2 is SYDVKM. The CDR3 nucleotides read TGTGCCAGCAGTTTACGAGCGGGTAGCTACGAGCAGTACTTC. Its protein product is CASSLRAGSYEQYF.

A few counts support this clone. The V call is TRBV7-2, the J call TRBJ2-7; TRBD1 might be the D (7 bases). Per the germline V gene, CDR1 is SGHTA and CDR2 is FQGNSA. V was clipped by 1 base and J by 2 bases, with 12 bases between them. The CDR3 spans 15 residues. Here the CDR3 reads CASSLGGDRAYEQYF. Here the CDR3 DNA reads TGTGCCAGCAGCTTAGGCGGGGACAGAGCCTACGAGCAGTACTTC.

There are a few counts of this clone. V gene TRBV2 combines with J gene TRBJ2-7; D is unclear. The germline CDR1 and CDR2 sequences are SNHLY and FYNNEI. CDR3 size: 12 residues. V lost 6 bases to trimming and J lost 0 bases, with 6 bases between them. The DNA for the CDR3 is TGTGCCAGCAGGACGGACTCCTACGAGCAGTACTTC. Encoded protein: CASRTDSYEQYF.

The V call is TRBV18, the J call TRBJ1-1; D gene unclear. This CDR3 spans 16 amino acids. The ends were cut back, 0 bases at V and 1 base at J, with 12 bases in the middle. The germline gives CDR1 KGHSH, CDR2 LQKENI. The CDR3 sequence is CASSPPSSRGNTEAFF. The CDR3 DNA reads TGTGCCAGCTCACCACCGTCTAGTAGAGGGAACACTGAAGCTTTCTTT.

This clone was seen a few times. This chain uses TRBV7-9 with TRBJ1-5, with D tentatively TRBD1 (6 bases). Trimming removed 6 bases at V and 2 bases at J, with 8 bases between. The CDR3 contains 13 residues. Germline CDR1 SEHNR, CDR2 FQNEAQ (reference sequence). CDR3 nucleotides: TGTGCCAGCAGTAACAGGGGCAATCAGCCCCAGCATTTT. This codes for CASSNRGNQPQHF.

The chain has TRBV5-5 and TRBJ1-5, with D possibly being TRBD1 (6 bases). V was cut by 4 bases and J by 6 bases, with 20 bases left in between. CDR1 and CDR2 from the germline V gene are SGHKS and YYEKEE (reference sequence). The CDR3 extends over 16 amino acids. CDR3 nucleotide sequence: TGTGCCAGCAGCCCAGGGGTCCAGACGGCGGGTCAGCCCCAGCATTTT. Its translation: CASSPGVQTAGQPQHF.

The chain couples TRBV4-2 to TRBJ2-7; TRBD2 matches 12 bases. CDR3 size: 14 residues. Germline values: CDR1 LGHNA, CDR2 YNFKEQ. Trimming removed 5 bases from V and 3 bases from J; junction bases left unmatched: 2. CDR3 DNA sequence: TGTGCCAGCAGCTCGACTAGCGGGAGCTACGAGCAGTACTTC. This codes for CASSSTSGSYEQYF.

The chain is built from TRBV7-8 and TRBJ1-5; maybe TRBD1 (5 bases). The CDR3 is 14 residues long. The ends were cut back, 5 bases at V and 7 bases at J, with 15 bases in the middle. Germline V gene data show CDR1 as SGHVS and CDR2 as FQNEAQ. The CDR3 nucleotides read TGTGCCAGCAGCCACGCCACAGGAGACCAGCCCCAGCATTTT. Protein: CASSHATGDQPQHF.

V and J are TRBV18 and TRBJ2-7; 7 bases map to TRBD2. Germline trimming cut 2 bases from V and 4 bases from J; bases unmatched to any gene: 8. CDR1 KGHSH and CDR2 LQKENI come from the germline V gene. This CDR3 has 15 residues. The chain's CDR3 is CASSPTSGGTYEQYF. For the CDR3, the DNA is TGTGCCAGCTCACCAACTTCGGGAGGAACGTACGAGCAGTACTTC.

This clone was seen a few times. The genes are TRBV5-1 and TRBJ2-5, with 8 bases fitting TRBD1. The DNA end is a closer match to TRBJ2-7, so the J assignment may be wrong. The CDR3 loop spans 15 amino acids. Germline CDR1 is SGHRS and CDR2 is YFSETQ. CDR3 in DNA: TGCGCCAGCAGCCCCCTGGGCAGGGGGCTCGACGAGCAGTACTTC. This encodes CASSPLGRGLDEQYF.

V gene TRBV4-3 combines with J gene TRBJ2-7; D call uncertain. V was clipped by 3 bases and J by 2 bases, with 11 bases between them. Per the germline V gene, CDR1 is LGHNA and CDR2 is YSLEER. The length of the CDR3 is 14 residues. The CDR3 bases are TGCGCCAGCAGCCACGACCCCGGGCCCTACGAGCAGTACTTC. Protein sequence: CASSHDPGPYEQYF.